This T cell receptor beta chain stems from a study of regulatory T cells in long-lasting Graves disease. Time point defined: persistent/refractory GD, antithyroid drugs over 5 years with positive TRAb. The TCR library used RNA extracted from PBMCs. Both iRepertoire HTBI primers and Arm-PCR of CDR3 regions were used to build the TCR beta libraries. TCRdb reprocessed the multiplex PCR reads with MiXCR, giving one entry per CDR3 protein. The sample has approximately 380,000 distinct CDR3 sequences; around 21% are singletons. Findings and caveats of the study: The study found lower TCR diversity in persistent Graves' patients than in newly diagnosed ones.

About this clonotype itself: Its antigen is not identified.

Sequencing was performed on peripheral blood mononuclear cells (PBMCs), taken when the disease was refractory, from a patient treated with antithyroid drugs. This receptor was taken from a female donor with Graves disease.

The CDR3 DNA is TGTGCCAGCAGTACGATTCAGGGTCGCGAGCAGTACTTC. Amino acids: CASSTIQGREQYF. The rearrangement uses TRBV6-1 and TRBJ2-7; TRBD1 is a possible D gene (5 bases). V lost 5 bases to trimming and J lost 6 bases, with 14 bases between them. The CDR3 has 13 residues. Germline CDR1 is MNHNS and CDR2 is SASEGT.